The 28 T cell receptor beta chains given below trace back to one sample, sequenced in a study of CD8+ T cells in alopecia areata. Following RNA extraction, reverse transcription yielded cDNA that acted as the sequencing template. Using immunoSEQ multiplex PCR, the repertoire was profiled, and TCRdb retains in-frame clones only, with some absent. This sample yields 120,000 or so clones, of which roughly 55% are seen a single time; around 5.7% belongs to the top ten. Treatment reported: oral pan-JAK inhibitor, 5-10 mg twice daily. Sequencing used CD4+ T cells sorted from blood, obtained at week 4, from a patient treated with tofacitinib. The receptors come from a human donor with alopecia areata.

The V call is TRBV25-1, the J call TRBJ2-3, with 8 bases that match TRBD2. The V gene end was trimmed by 3 bases and the J gene end by 5 bases; junction bases not matched to a gene: 4. The CDR3 contains 14 residues. Germline CDR1 is MGHDK and CDR2 is SYGVNS. In DNA, the CDR3 is TGTGCCAGCAGTGACCCCGGGAGGGGAGATACGCAGTATTTT. Its protein is CASSDPGRGDTQYF.

In this sample, this clone turned up a few times. V and J are TRBV7-3 and TRBJ1-1; TRBD1 matches at 9 bases. Looked up from germline, CDR1 is SGHTA and CDR2 is FQGTGA. V lost 5 bases to trimming and J lost 3 bases; unmatched junction nucleotides: 7. The CDR3 runs to 15 residues. CDR3: CASSVGTGSDTEAFF. CDR3 in DNA: TGTGCCAGCAGCGTCGGGACAGGGTCGGACACTGAAGCTTTCTTT.

The chain recombines TRBV28 with TRBJ2-7; D uncertain. This CDR3 is built from 12 residues. From germline, CDR1 is MDHEN and CDR2 SYDVKM. V dropped 7 bases and J dropped 4 bases, with 11 bases sitting between them. CDR3 bases: TGTGCCAGCACCCCAAACCAATACGAGCAGTACTTC. It yields the protein CASTPNQYEQYF.

The CDR3 coding sequence is TGCAGCGTTGTGTGGGACAGGGGGGATGGCTACACCTTC. It encodes CSVVWDRGDGYTF. The chain employs TRBV29-1 and TRBJ1-2, with TRBD1 identical over 11 bases. The length of the CDR3 is 13 residues. The ends lost 4 bases at V and 6 bases at J; junction bases unmatched: 4. The germline CDR1 and CDR2 sequences are SQVTM and ANQGSEA.

The rearrangement joins TRBV27 to TRBJ2-5; 7 bases are shared with TRBD2. The trim removed 6 bases at V and 1 base at J, leaving 5 bases unmatched. This CDR3 spans 14 amino acids. Germline-derived CDR1 and CDR2 are MNHEY and SMNVEV (reference sequence). The CDR3 nucleotides read TGTGCCAGCAGAGCGGGACGCTCCCAAGAGACCCAGTACTTC. This gives the protein CASRAGRSQETQYF.

This clone was seen a few times. This chain joins TRBV7-3 and TRBJ2-2, with D tentatively TRBD1 or TRBD2 (5 bases each). V was shortened by 5 bases and J by 3 bases, with 16 bases between the two germline ends. The CDR3 spans 16 residues. Germline V lookup: CDR1 SGHTA, CDR2 FQGTGA. The CDR3 DNA is TGTGCCAGCAGCCCGACGACAGTGGGGGACACCGGGGAGCTGTTTTTT. Translated: CASSPTTVGDTGELFF.

The rearrangement uses TRBV20-1 and TRBJ1-1; D call uncertain. The length of the CDR3 is 11 residues. V was shortened by 3 bases and J by 6 bases, with 8 bases between the two germline ends. Germline CDR1 and CDR2: DFQATT and SNEGSKA (reference sequence). CDR3 loop: CSARLSSEAFF. CDR3 sequence (DNA): TGCAGTGCTAGGCTTAGCTCTGAAGCTTTCTTT.

This clone was recorded once. The chain uses TRBV7-7 and TRBJ2-1; the match to TRBD2 covers 12 bases. The CDR3 extends over 17 amino acids. Germline CDR1 SSHAT, CDR2 FNYEAQ (reference sequence). The junction had 7 bases not matched to a gene; V was cut back by 1 base and J by 6 bases. In nucleotides, the CDR3 is TGTGCCAGCAGCTTAGGACTAGCGGGAGTGACAGGCAATGAGCAGTTCTTC. It encodes CASSLGLAGVTGNEQFF.

V is TRBV4-1 and J is TRBJ2-6; D remains ambiguous. V was trimmed by 7 bases and J by 0 bases, leaving 4 bases between them. The CDR3 totals 13 residues. Germline V gene sequence: CDR1 MGHRA, CDR2 YSYEKL. CDR3 region: CASKISGANVLTF. CDR3 in DNA: TGCGCCAGCAAGATCTCTGGGGCCAACGTCCTGACTTTC.

The chain recombines TRBV5-6 with TRBJ2-1; 7 nucleotides match TRBD2. CDR1 is SGHDT and CDR2 is YYEEEE in the germline V gene. The ends lost 0 bases at V and 3 bases at J; junction bases unmatched: 6. The CDR3 totals 16 residues. CDR3 sequence reads: CASSLERGLLYNEQFF. Here the CDR3 DNA reads TGTGCCAGCAGCTTGGAGCGGGGATTACTCTACAATGAGCAGTTCTTC.

The chain carries TRBV7-2 and TRBJ1-2; TRBD1 matches 9 bases. Germline V lookup: CDR1 SGHTA, CDR2 FQGNSA. This CDR3 has 14 amino acids. With V trimmed by 5 bases and J by 4 bases, 5 bases remained unmatched. CDR3: CASSPGQGLYGYTF. DNA of the CDR3: TGTGCCAGCAGCCCGGGACAGGGTCTCTATGGCTACACCTTC.

The sample holds one count of this clone. This chain connects TRBV7-2 to TRBJ2-3; no reliable D call. V gave up 2 bases and J gave up 5 bases, with 5 bases separating them. There are 12 residues in the CDR3. CDR1 and CDR2 (germline): SGHTA, FQGNSA. This CDR3 is CASSLFRDTQYF. The CDR3 bases are TGTGCCAGCAGCTTATTCCGAGATACGCAGTATTTT. The full variable domain, with the rest looked up from reference TRBV7-2 and TRBJ2-3, is GAGVSQSPSNKVTEKGKDVELRCDPISGHTALYWYRQSLGQGLEFLIYFQGNSAPDKSGLPSDRFSAERTGGSVSTLTIQRTQQEDSAVYLCASSLFRDTQYFGPGTRLTVL.

The chain recombines TRBV4-2 with TRBJ2-5, with 10 positions matching TRBD2. The junction had 7 bases not matched to a gene; V was cut back by 3 bases and J by 3 bases. In germline, CDR1 is LGHNA, CDR2 YNFKEQ. This CDR3 comprises 16 residues. CDR3 sequence: CASSQGLAGAKETQYF. As DNA, the CDR3 is TGTGCCAGCAGCCAGGGTCTAGCGGGGGCTAAAGAGACCCAGTACTTC.

A single count supports this clone. V and J are TRBV7-3 and TRBJ2-3; D is perhaps TRBD1 (7 bases). Per germline, CDR1 SGHTA and CDR2 FQGTGA. The CDR3 has 14 residues. Between the trimmed V and J ends, which lost 2 bases and 3 bases, there was a span of 9 bases. The CDR3 DNA sequence: TGTGCCAGCAGCTTACAGGGGGGTACAGATACGCAGTATTTT. This gives the protein CASSLQGGTDTQYF.

The V gene is TRBV29-1, the J gene TRBJ2-1; 13 bases match TRBD2. The CDR3 sequence is 14 residues long. The germline V gene has CDR1 SQVTM and CDR2 ANQGSEA. The V and J ends lost 8 bases and 8 bases, in that order; junction bases with no gene match: 9. The CDR3 here is CSPTTSGGPDEQFF. The CDR3 bases are TGCAGCCCGACGACTAGCGGGGGGCCCGATGAGCAGTTCTTC.

V usage is TRBV30 and J usage is TRBJ2-1; no firm D call. The CDR3 is 13 residues long. The germline V and J ends were trimmed by 4 bases and 9 bases, with 16 bases remaining between them. The germline V gene encodes CDR1 GTSNPN and CDR2 SVGIG (reference sequence). The CDR3 DNA sequence: TGTGCCTGGACGCTCGTAAACCGCGGTGAGCAGTTCTTC. Protein sequence: CAWTLVNRGEQFF.

V usage is TRBV2 and J usage is TRBJ1-2; D is unresolved. Germline V gene lookup returns CDR1 SNHLY and CDR2 FYNNEI. The V gene lost 6 bases and the J gene lost 3 bases, with 14 bases spanning the gap. This CDR3 region has 14 residues. The CDR3 sequence: CASRRRQYDYGYTF. The CDR3 bases are TGTGCCAGCAGGAGGAGGCAGTACGACTATGGCTACACCTTC.

The chain recombines TRBV29-1 with TRBJ2-3, with 8 bases that match TRBD2. V gave up 6 bases and J gave up 6 bases; unmatched junction bases: 5. The CDR3 runs 12 residues. Per the germline V gene, CDR1 is SQVTM and CDR2 is ANQGSEA. The CDR3 protein is CSVMRGADTQYF. DNA of the CDR3: TGCAGCGTGATGCGGGGGGCGGATACGCAGTATTTT.

The chain couples TRBV4-1 to TRBJ1-1; D call uncertain. This CDR3 comprises 15 residues. V was pared by 0 bases and J by 2 bases, with 10 bases between. Germline V CDR1 and CDR2: MGHRA, YSYEKL. CDR3 in DNA: TGCGCCAGCAGCCAAGAGGGCAGTTTCAACACTGAAGCTTTCTTT. It is translated as CASSQEGSFNTEAFF.

The rearrangement joins TRBV7-9 to TRBJ1-1, with D possibly being TRBD1 (6 bases). CDR1 is SEHNR, CDR2 FQNEAQ, per germline (reference sequence). This CDR3 spans 15 amino acids. With 5 bases removed from V and 6 bases from J, the gap between germline ends came to 19 bases. The CDR3 loop is CASSPRTSQGSEAFF. The CDR3 DNA sequence: TGTGCCAGCAGCCCCCGGACCTCACAGGGATCTGAAGCTTTCTTT.

The chain combines TRBV6-1 with TRBJ2-3; D remains unclear. Germline V gives CDR1 MNHNS, CDR2 SASEGT. With 3 bases removed from V and 4 bases from J, the gap between germline ends came to 8 bases. The CDR3 is made up of 13 amino acids. The CDR3 loop reads CASSEEFADTQYF. The CDR3 nucleotides read TGTGCCAGCAGTGAGGAGTTTGCAGATACGCAGTATTTT.

With regard to this clone: This same CDR3 is encoded by further DNA sequences in the sample. The chain combines TRBV7-2 with TRBJ1-1; D uncertain. The CDR3 consists of 13 residues. V was shortened by 1 base and J by 2 bases, with 5 bases between the two germline ends. Germline V gene sequence: CDR1 SGHTA, CDR2 FQGNSA. CDR3 nucleotide sequence: TGTGCCAGCAGCTTAGAGGTAAACACTGAAGCTTTCTTT. Its translation is CASSLEVNTEAFF. Complete variable domain (other parts from reference TRBV7-2 and TRBJ1-1): GAGVSQSPSNKVTEKGKDVELRCDPISGHTALYWYRQSLGQGLEFLIYFQGNSAPDKSGLPSDRFSAERTGGSVSTLTIQRTQQEDSAVYLCASSLEVNTEAFFGQGTRLTVV.

DNA for the CDR3: TGTGCCTGGAGTGTTACCGAGAGGGATACGCAGTATTTT. Protein product: CAWSVTERDTQYF. The chain is built from TRBV30 and TRBJ2-3; unclear D gene. Germline V gene lookup returns CDR1 GTSNPN and CDR2 SVGIG (reference sequence). V was clipped by 0 bases and J by 6 bases, with 10 bases between them. The CDR3 totals 13 residues.

The V gene is TRBV29-1, the J gene TRBJ2-4; the D gene could be TRBD1 or TRBD2 (5 bases each). The CDR3 contains 14 residues. The V gene lost 6 bases and the J gene lost 1 base, with 13 bases spanning the gap. Germline-derived CDR1 and CDR2 are SQVTM and ANQGSEA. The CDR3 sequence is CSVKRGDAKNIQYF. CDR3 bases: TGCAGCGTGAAGCGAGGGGACGCCAAAAACATTCAGTACTTC.

This clone was recorded a few times. V usage is TRBV10-3 and J usage is TRBJ1-1; D call uncertain. The CDR3 runs 11 residues. With 7 bases removed from V and 1 base from J, the gap between germline ends came to 4 bases. Germline V CDR1 and CDR2: ENHRY, SYGVKD. The CDR3 DNA is TGTGCCATCAAGCGGAACACTGAAGCTTTCTTT. Translating gives CAIKRNTEAFF.

This clone was seen a single time. The gene calls are TRBV27 and TRBJ2-3; 7 bases align to TRBD2. Germline CDR1 and CDR2: MNHEY and SMNVEV (reference sequence). The junction had 7 bases not matched to a gene; V was cut back by 0 bases and J by 4 bases. The CDR3 runs to 16 residues. The CDR3 loop reads CASSLSGGSGADTQYF. The CDR3 region has the DNA TGTGCCAGCAGTTTATCTGGCGGGAGCGGCGCAGATACGCAGTATTTT.

The chain couples TRBV10-3 to TRBJ2-4; D is tentatively TRBD1 or TRBD2 (5 bases each). Germline loops: CDR1 ENHRY, CDR2 SYGVKD. CDR3 length equals 13 residues. With 2 bases removed from V and 9 bases from J, the gap between germline ends came to 11 bases. The CDR3 region has the DNA TGTGCCATCAGTGAGGGGGCAGAGGGCATTCAGTACTTC. Translation: CAISEGAEGIQYF.

The chain links TRBV4-2 to TRBJ2-1, with a weak D call TRBD1 (5 bases). In germline, CDR1 is LGHNA, CDR2 YNFKEQ. The CDR3 loop spans 17 amino acids. Trimming took 1 base from V and 3 from J, leaving 16 bases between them. CDR3 loop: CASSQVEVSGHYNEQFF. The CDR3 region has the DNA TGTGCCAGCAGCCAAGTTGAGGTCTCCGGACACTACAATGAGCAGTTCTTC.